One sample yielded the 23 T cell receptor beta chains listed below, sequenced in a study of blood T cell repertoires in COVID-19. TCRdb keeps only in-frame clones here, not all; method: immunoSEQ multiplex PCR. This sample yields approximately 140,000 clones, of which about 83% are seen a single time; approximately 8.9% belongs to the top ten. Sequencing used peripheral blood. The source is a man aged 25 to 45 with COVID-19, enrolled during active disease.

This clone is medium-sized (0.01 to 0.1%) within its sample. The chain uses TRBV6-6 and TRBJ2-1, with 9 bases fitting TRBD2. This CDR3 has 17 residues. V was pared by 5 bases and J by 8 bases, with 16 bases of the junction left unmatched. Germline V gene data show CDR1 as MNHNY and CDR2 as SVGAGI (reference sequence). In nucleotides, the CDR3 is TGTGCCAGCAGTCTGTGGGGCCTAAGCGGGAGGAATGATGAGCAGTTCTTC. Protein sequence: CASSLWGLSGRNDEQFF.

The J gene is TRBJ2-2, the V gene TRBV25-1, with D possibly TRBD2 on 6 matching bases. V lost 7 bases to trimming and J lost 4 bases, with 16 bases between them. The CDR3 is 15 residues long. Germline V gene sequence: CDR1 MGHDK, CDR2 SYGVNS. Here the CDR3 DNA reads TGTGCCAGCACCCTTCGGGGGTCCGGCACCGGGGAGCTGTTTTTT. As protein: CASTLRGSGTGELFF.

The chain links TRBV10-3 to TRBJ2-1; 8 positions match TRBD2. Per the germline V gene, CDR1 is ENHRY and CDR2 is SYGVKD. Losses at the gene ends were 0 bases for V and 8 bases for J; bases not matched to a gene: 6. The CDR3 consists of 15 residues. CDR3 sequence (DNA): TGTGCCATCAGTGAGTCAGTTAGCGGGAATGATGAGCAGTTCTTC. It yields the protein CAISESVSGNDEQFF.

The chain carries TRBV7-8 and TRBJ1-1, with TRBD1 matching 7 bases. The length of the CDR3 is 14 residues. Germline assignment: CDR1 SGHVS and CDR2 FQNEAQ. J gave up 6 bases and V 4 bases, and 8 bases lay outside the gene matches. The CDR3 DNA reads TGTGCCAGCAGCTCTAGGACAGGACCGGCTGAAGCTTTCTTT. Translation gives CASSSRTGPAEAFF.

This clone was counted a few times. The chain couples TRBV5-6 to TRBJ2-7, with 9 nucleotides matching TRBD1. The germline CDR1 and CDR2 sequences are SGHDT and YYEEEE. The CDR3 is 14 amino acids. The V segment lost 3 bases and the J segment 4 bases; nucleotides outside the gene matches: 5. CDR3 loop: CASSSGQGWYEQYF. The CDR3 DNA reads as TGTGCCAGCAGCTCGGGACAGGGCTGGTACGAGCAGTACTTC. Full variable domain (remainder filled in from reference TRBV5-6 and TRBJ2-7): DAGVTQSPTHLIKTRGQQVTLRCSPKSGHDTVSWYQQALGQGPQFIFQYYEEEERQRGNFPDRFSGHQFPNYSSELNVNALLLGDSALYLCASSSGQGWYEQYFGPGTRLTVT.

The V gene is TRBV10-3, the J gene TRBJ1-1; D call uncertain. V was cut by 4 bases and J by 4 bases, with 4 bases left in between. Germline-derived CDR1 and CDR2 are ENHRY and SYGVKD. CDR3 length: 11 residues. The CDR3 region is CAISGGTEAFF. In nucleotides, the CDR3 is TGTGCCATCAGTGGAGGCACTGAAGCTTTCTTT.

V and J are TRBV2 and TRBJ1-1; the D is unclear. The V gene's germline CDR1 is SNHLY and CDR2 FYNNEI. The V end was cut by 6 bases, the J end by 0 bases, with 11 bases between. This CDR3 is 14 amino acids long. CDR3 loop: CASRAETVNTEAFF. The CDR3 DNA reads TGTGCCAGCAGGGCCGAGACTGTGAACACTGAAGCTTTCTTT.

This clone has only one observation. The gene calls are TRBV24-1 and TRBJ1-2, with a weak D call TRBD1 (6 bases). Germline values: CDR1 KGHDR, CDR2 SFDVKD. V lost 3 bases to trimming and J lost 4 bases, with 11 bases between them. This CDR3 region has 14 residues. The CDR3 here is CATSDLGAPYGYTF. DNA for the CDR3: TGTGCCACCAGTGATCTGGGGGCCCCCTATGGCTACACCTTC.

In this sample, this clone turned up a few times. The V gene is TRBV7-2, the J gene TRBJ2-7, with 9 bases matching TRBD1. There are 15 residues in the CDR3. V lost 5 bases, J lost 3 bases, and 8 bases stayed unmatched. Germline V gene sequence: CDR1 SGHTA, CDR2 FQGNSA. CDR3: CASSRPGTGIYEQYF. The CDR3 nucleotides read TGTGCCAGCAGCCGTCCCGGGACAGGGATCTACGAGCAGTACTTC.

The V gene is TRBV28, the J gene TRBJ2-2; weak D call: TRBD2 (5 bases). V shed 1 base and J shed 4 bases, with 7 bases lying between them. Germline V gives CDR1 MDHEN, CDR2 SYDVKM. This CDR3 is built from 14 residues. The CDR3 DNA is TGTGCCAGCAGTTTATTCGGGGTCACCGGGGAGCTGTTTTTT. Its protein product is CASSLFGVTGELFF.

V gene TRBV28 combines with J gene TRBJ2-7; 7 bases align to TRBD1. Germline-derived CDR1 and CDR2 are MDHEN and SYDVKM. With V trimmed by 7 bases and J by 4 bases, 7 bases remained unmatched. This CDR3 has 13 residues. As DNA, the CDR3 is TGTGCCAGCAACCGGGACAGACCTTACGAGCAGTACTTC. It specifies CASNRDRPYEQYF.

This clone was counted once. V gene TRBV7-3 combines with J gene TRBJ2-2, with 7 positions matching TRBD1. The CDR3 consists of 16 residues. The J segment lost 4 bases and the V segment lost 5 bases, leaving 10 bases of the junction unmatched. Looked up from germline, CDR1 is SGHTA and CDR2 is FQGTGA. CDR3 DNA: TGTGCCAGCAGCAGACAGGGACCCACTTCCACCGGGGAGCTGTTTTTT. Encoded protein: CASSRQGPTSTGELFF.

This clone came up a few times. This chain links TRBV28 with TRBJ2-1; 9 nucleotides match TRBD1. This CDR3 has 14 amino acids. Unmatched junction bases numbered 4, after V lost 7 bases and J lost 3 bases. The germline gives CDR1 MDHEN, CDR2 SYDVKM. Here the CDR3 DNA reads TGTGCCAGCATAGGACAGGGGCGCTACAATGAGCAGTTCTTC. This gives the protein CASIGQGRYNEQFF.

This chain connects TRBV7-2 to TRBJ1-6; 8 bases match TRBD1. CDR1 is SGHTA, CDR2 FQGNSA, per germline. This CDR3 spans 14 amino acids. V lost 1 base to trimming and J lost 16 bases; unmatched junction nucleotides: 9. This CDR3 is CASSLVRDRGRLHF. CDR3 DNA: TGTGCCAGCAGCTTAGTCCGAGACAGGGGTCGACTCCACTTT. Complete variable domain (other parts from reference TRBV7-2 and TRBJ1-6): GAGVSQSPSNKVTEKGKDVELRCDPISGHTALYWYRQSLGQGLEFLIYFQGNSAPDKSGLPSDRFSAERTGGSVSTLTIQRTQQEDSAVYLCASSLVRDRGRLHFGNGTRLTVT.

This sequence joins TRBV6-5 and TRBJ1-1; TRBD1 is a possible D gene (6 bases). This CDR3 comprises 15 residues. V lost 5 bases and J lost 1, with 14 bases in between. Germline-derived CDR1 and CDR2 are MNHEY and SVGAGI. The CDR3 protein is CASSPEGQRNTEAFF. In nucleotides, the CDR3 is TGTGCCAGCAGTCCGGAAGGACAGAGGAACACTGAAGCTTTCTTT.

The chain recombines TRBV5-1 with TRBJ2-2; 7 bases are a match to TRBD2. Trimming took 1 base from V and 4 from J; bases not matched to a gene: 7. This CDR3 contains 16 residues. Germline CDR1 reads SGHRS; CDR2 reads YFSETQ. The CDR3 DNA reads as TGCGCCAGCAGCTTGTCGGGGCTAGCGGCCACCGGGGAGCTGTTTTTT. Translation gives CASSLSGLAATGELFF.

The chain uses TRBV10-3 and TRBJ2-1; 8 bases are a match to TRBD1. V trimming: 5 bases; J trimming: 6 bases; junction bases outside the gene matches: 3. The CDR3 has 13 amino acids. The V gene's germline CDR1 is ENHRY and CDR2 SYGVKD. The CDR3 spells CAISTGGSNEQFF. CDR3 nucleotides: TGTGCCATCAGTACAGGGGGTAGCAATGAGCAGTTCTTC.

The J gene is TRBJ1-1, the V gene TRBV30; no clear D gene. The germline V and J ends were trimmed by 3 bases and 0 bases, with 5 bases remaining between them. The CDR3 has 12 residues. CDR1 and CDR2 (germline): GTSNPN, SVGIG (reference sequence). The CDR3 region has the DNA TGTGCCTGGAGCATCATGAACACTGAAGCTTTCTTT. Encoded protein: CAWSIMNTEAFF.

V usage is TRBV6-2 or TRBV6-3 and J usage is TRBJ2-7, with D possibly matching TRBD2 (7 bases). Trimming shortened V by 5 bases and J by 0 bases, and 23 bases separated the two germline ends. Per the germline V gene, CDR1 is MNHEY and CDR2 is SVGEGT. CDR3 length: 18 residues. CDR3 nucleotides: TGTGCCAGCAGTCGGCCCCTGGGGGGGGCGGCTGCCTCCTACGAGCAGTACTTC. Its protein is CASSRPLGGAAASYEQYF.

The chain combines TRBV30 with TRBJ2-7; D ambiguous. Germline V gene data show CDR1 as GTSNPN and CDR2 as SVGIG (reference sequence). Trimming pared 0 bases from V and 3 bases from J, leaving 9 bases between. The CDR3 is made up of 13 amino acids. The CDR3 coding sequence is TGTGCCTGGAGTGTGACTCGGAACTACGAGCAGTACTTC. Protein product: CAWSVTRNYEQYF.

V is TRBV5-5 and J is TRBJ2-1; D is uncertain. Trimming cost V 3 bases and J 8 bases, with 9 bases left between them. This CDR3 is built from 12 residues. CDR1 is SGHKS, CDR2 YYEKEE, per germline (reference sequence). CDR3 DNA sequence: TGTGCCAGCAGCTATAAAAGCGATGAGCAGTTCTTC. It codes for CASSYKSDEQFF.

This clone showed up just a few times. J is TRBJ2-7 and V is TRBV3-1 (or the pseudogene TRBV3-2); no definite D call. In germline, CDR1 is LGHDT, CDR2 YNNKEL (reference sequence). Trimming pared 1 base from V and 4 bases from J, leaving 11 bases between. CDR3 size: 14 residues. CDR3 in amino acids: CASSQGLGGYEQYF. As DNA, the CDR3 is TGTGCCAGCAGCCAAGGCTTAGGCGGATACGAGCAGTACTTC.

The chain links TRBV28 to TRBJ1-4, with 7 bases matching TRBD1. This CDR3 has 15 residues. CDR1 is MDHEN and CDR2 is SYDVKM in the germline V gene. V dropped 3 bases and J dropped 3; count of bases not matched to a gene: 4. The chain's CDR3 is CASSFSGTANEKLFF. The CDR3, as DNA: TGTGCCAGCAGTTTTTCCGGGACAGCTAATGAAAAACTGTTTTTT.